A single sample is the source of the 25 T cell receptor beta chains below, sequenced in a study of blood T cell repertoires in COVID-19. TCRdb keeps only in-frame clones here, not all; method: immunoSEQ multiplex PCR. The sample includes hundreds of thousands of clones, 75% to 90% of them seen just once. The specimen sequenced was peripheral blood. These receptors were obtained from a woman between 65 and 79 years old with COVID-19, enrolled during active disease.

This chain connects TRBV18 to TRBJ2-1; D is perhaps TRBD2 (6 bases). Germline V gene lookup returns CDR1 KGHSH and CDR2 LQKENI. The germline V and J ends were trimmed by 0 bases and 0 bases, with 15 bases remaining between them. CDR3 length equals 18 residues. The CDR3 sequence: CASSPPTLAPGSYNEQFF. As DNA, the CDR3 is TGTGCCAGCTCACCACCAACGCTAGCGCCAGGCTCCTACAATGAGCAGTTCTTC. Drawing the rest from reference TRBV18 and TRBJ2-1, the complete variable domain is NAGVMQNPRHLVRRRGQEARLRCSPMKGHSHVYWYRQLPEEGLKFMVYLQKENIIDESGMPKERFSAEFPKEGPSILRIQQVVRGDSAAYFCASSPPTLAPGSYNEQFFGPGTRLTVL.

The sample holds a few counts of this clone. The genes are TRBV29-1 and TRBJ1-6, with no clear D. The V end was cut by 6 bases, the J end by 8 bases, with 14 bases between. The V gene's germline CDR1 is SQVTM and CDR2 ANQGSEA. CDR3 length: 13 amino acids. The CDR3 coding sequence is TGCAGCGTCCTGACAAACCAGGATTCACCCCTCCACTTT. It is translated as CSVLTNQDSPLHF.

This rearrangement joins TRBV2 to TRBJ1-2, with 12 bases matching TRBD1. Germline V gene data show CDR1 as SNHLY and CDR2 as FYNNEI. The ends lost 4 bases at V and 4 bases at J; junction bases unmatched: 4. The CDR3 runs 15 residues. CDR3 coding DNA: TGTGCCAGCAGTGTAGGGACAGGGGGCAGCTATGGCTACACCTTC. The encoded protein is CASSVGTGGSYGYTF.

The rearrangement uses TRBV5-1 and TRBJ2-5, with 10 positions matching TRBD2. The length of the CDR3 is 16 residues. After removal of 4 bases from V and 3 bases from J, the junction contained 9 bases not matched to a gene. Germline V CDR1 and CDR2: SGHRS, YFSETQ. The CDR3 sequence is CASSLALAGSEETQYF. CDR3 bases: TGCGCCAGCAGCCTTGCACTAGCGGGGTCCGAAGAGACCCAGTACTTC.

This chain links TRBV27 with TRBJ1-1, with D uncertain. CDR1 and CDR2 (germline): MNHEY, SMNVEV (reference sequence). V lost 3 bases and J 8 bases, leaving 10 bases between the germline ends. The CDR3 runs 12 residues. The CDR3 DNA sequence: TGTGCCAGCAGTTTTAACGGCAGGGAAGCTTTCTTT. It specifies CASSFNGREAFF.

The CDR3 region has the DNA TGTGCCAGCAGCACCCGATCGGGCACTGAAGCTTTCTTT. It encodes CASSTRSGTEAFF. The chain combines TRBV5-4 with TRBJ1-1, with D uncertain. Per germline, CDR1 SGHNT and CDR2 YYREEE (reference sequence). V was trimmed by 4 bases and J by 4 bases, leaving 11 bases between them. CDR3 length: 13 residues.

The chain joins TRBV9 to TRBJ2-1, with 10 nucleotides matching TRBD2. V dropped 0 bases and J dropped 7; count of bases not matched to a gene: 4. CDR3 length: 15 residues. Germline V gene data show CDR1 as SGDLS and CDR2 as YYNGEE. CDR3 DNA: TGTGCCAGCAGCGTAGGAGCGGGGGGGATTAATGAGCAGTTCTTC. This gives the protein CASSVGAGGINEQFF.

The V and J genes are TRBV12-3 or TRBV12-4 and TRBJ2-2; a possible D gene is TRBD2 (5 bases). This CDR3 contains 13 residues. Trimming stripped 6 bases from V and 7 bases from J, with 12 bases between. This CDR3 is CASSPSMGGELFF. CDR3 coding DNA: TGTGCCAGCAGCCCTAGCATGGGCGGGGAGCTGTTTTTT.

CDR3 sequence: CASSQGGGAMVYEQYF. The CDR3 nucleotides are TGCGCCAGCAGCCAAGGAGGGGGCGCTATGGTCTACGAGCAGTACTTC. This rearrangement joins TRBV4-3 to TRBJ2-7, with 7 bases that match TRBD1. CDR1 is LGHNA and CDR2 is YSLEER in the germline V gene. The CDR3 extends over 16 amino acids. J was trimmed by 3 bases and V by 1 base; bases with no gene match: 9.

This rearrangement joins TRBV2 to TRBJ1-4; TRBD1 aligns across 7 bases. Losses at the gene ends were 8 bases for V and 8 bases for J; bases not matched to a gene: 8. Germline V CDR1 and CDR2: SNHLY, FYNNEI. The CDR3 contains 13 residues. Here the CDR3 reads CASHRGQGEKLFF. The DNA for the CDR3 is TGTGCCAGCCACAGGGGCCAGGGAGAAAAACTGTTTTTT. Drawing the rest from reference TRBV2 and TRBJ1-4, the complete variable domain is EPEVTQTPSHQVTQMGQEVILRCVPISNHLYFYWYRQILGQKVEFLVSFYNNEISEKSEIFDDQFSVERPDGSNFTLKIRSTKLEDSAMYFCASHRGQGEKLFFGSGTQLSVL.

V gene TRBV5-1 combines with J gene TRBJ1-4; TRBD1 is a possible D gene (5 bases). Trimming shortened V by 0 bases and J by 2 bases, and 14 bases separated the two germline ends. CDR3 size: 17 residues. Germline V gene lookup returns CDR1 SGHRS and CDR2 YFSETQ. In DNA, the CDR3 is TGCGCCAGCAGCTTGGGGACGTGGAGGGACACTAATGAAAAACTGTTTTTT. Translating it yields CASSLGTWRDTNEKLFF.

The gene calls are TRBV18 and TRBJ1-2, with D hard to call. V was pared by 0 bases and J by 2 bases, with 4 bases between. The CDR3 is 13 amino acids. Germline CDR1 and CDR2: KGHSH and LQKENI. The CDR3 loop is CASSPPENYGYTF. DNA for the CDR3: TGTGCCAGCTCACCACCAGAGAACTATGGCTACACCTTC.

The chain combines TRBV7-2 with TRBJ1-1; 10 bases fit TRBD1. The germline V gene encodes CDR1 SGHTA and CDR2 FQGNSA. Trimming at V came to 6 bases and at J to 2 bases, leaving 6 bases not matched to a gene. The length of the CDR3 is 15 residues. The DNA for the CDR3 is TGTGCCAGCAGAATCGGGACAGGGGCTAACACTGAAGCTTTCTTT. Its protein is CASRIGTGANTEAFF.

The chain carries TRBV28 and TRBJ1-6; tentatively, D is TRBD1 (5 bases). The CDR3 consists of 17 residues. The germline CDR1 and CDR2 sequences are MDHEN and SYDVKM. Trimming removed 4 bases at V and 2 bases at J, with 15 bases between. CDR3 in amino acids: CASSSSQGGPYNSPLHF. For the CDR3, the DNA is TGTGCCAGCAGTTCTAGCCAGGGAGGACCCTATAATTCACCCCTCCACTTT.

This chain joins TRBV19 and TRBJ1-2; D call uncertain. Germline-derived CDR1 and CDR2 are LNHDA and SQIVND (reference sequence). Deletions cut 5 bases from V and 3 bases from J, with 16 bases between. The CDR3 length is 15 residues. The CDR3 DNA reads TGTGCCAGTAGTTCTAGACCGTCACTAGACTATGGCTACACCTTC. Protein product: CASSSRPSLDYGYTF.

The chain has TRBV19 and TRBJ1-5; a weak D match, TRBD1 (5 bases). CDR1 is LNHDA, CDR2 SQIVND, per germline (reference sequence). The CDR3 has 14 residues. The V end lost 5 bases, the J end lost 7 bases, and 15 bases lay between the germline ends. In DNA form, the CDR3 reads TGTGCCAGTAGTGGCGACAGAATTCAGCAGCCCCAGCATTTT. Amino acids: CASSGDRIQQPQHF.

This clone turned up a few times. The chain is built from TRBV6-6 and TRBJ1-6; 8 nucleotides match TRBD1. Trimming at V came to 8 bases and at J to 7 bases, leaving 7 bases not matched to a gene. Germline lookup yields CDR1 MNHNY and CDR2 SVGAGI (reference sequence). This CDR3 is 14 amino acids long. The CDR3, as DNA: TGTGCCAGCTGGGGGACAGGCTACAATTCACCCCTCCACTTT. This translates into CASWGTGYNSPLHF.

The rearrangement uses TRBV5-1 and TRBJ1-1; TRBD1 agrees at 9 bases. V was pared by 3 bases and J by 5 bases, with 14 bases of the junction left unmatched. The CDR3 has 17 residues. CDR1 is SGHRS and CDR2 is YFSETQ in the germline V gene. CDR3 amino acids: CASSSVPGQGWGTEAFF. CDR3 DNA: TGCGCCAGCAGCTCAGTCCCGGGACAGGGTTGGGGGACTGAAGCTTTCTTT.

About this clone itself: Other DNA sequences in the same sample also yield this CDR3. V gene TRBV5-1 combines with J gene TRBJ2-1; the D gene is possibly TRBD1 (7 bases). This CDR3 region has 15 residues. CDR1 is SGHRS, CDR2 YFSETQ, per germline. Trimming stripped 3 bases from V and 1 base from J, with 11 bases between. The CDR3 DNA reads TGCGCCAGCAGCTCAGGGGGGAATTCCTACAATGAGCAGTTCTTC. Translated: CASSSGGNSYNEQFF.

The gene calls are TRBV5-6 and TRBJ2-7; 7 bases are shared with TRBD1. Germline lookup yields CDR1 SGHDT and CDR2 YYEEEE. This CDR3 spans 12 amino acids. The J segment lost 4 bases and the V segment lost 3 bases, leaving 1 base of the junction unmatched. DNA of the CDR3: TGTGCCAGCAGCTACAGGGGTTACGAGCAGTACTTC. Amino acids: CASSYRGYEQYF. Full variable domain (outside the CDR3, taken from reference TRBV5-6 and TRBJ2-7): DAGVTQSPTHLIKTRGQQVTLRCSPKSGHDTVSWYQQALGQGPQFIFQYYEEEERQRGNFPDRFSGHQFPNYSSELNVNALLLGDSALYLCASSYRGYEQYFGPGTRLTVT.

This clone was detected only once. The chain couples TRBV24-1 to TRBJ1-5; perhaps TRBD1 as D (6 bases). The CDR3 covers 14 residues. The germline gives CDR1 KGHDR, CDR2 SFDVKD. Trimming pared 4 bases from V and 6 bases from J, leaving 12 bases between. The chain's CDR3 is CATSDTGKGQPQHF. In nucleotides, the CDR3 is TGTGCCACCAGTGACACAGGGAAAGGTCAGCCCCAGCATTTT.

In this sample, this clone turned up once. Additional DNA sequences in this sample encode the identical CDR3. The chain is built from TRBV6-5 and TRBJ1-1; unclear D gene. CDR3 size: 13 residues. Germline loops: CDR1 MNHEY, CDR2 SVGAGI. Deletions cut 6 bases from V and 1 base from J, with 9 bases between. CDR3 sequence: CASSLTRNTEAFF. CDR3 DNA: TGTGCCAGCAGCTTGACAAGGAACACTGAAGCTTTCTTT.

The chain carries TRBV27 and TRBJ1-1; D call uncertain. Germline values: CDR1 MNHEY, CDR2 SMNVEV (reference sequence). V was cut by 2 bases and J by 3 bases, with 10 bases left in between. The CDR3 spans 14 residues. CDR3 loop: CASSLNGRDTEAFF. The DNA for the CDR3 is TGTGCCAGCAGTTTAAATGGCCGGGACACTGAAGCTTTCTTT.

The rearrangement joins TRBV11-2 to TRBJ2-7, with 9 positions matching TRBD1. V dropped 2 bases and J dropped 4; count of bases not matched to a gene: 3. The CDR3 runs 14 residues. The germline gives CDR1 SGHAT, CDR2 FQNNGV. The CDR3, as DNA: TGTGCCAGCAGCTTATGGACAGGGGCATACGAGCAGTACTTC. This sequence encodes CASSLWTGAYEQYF.

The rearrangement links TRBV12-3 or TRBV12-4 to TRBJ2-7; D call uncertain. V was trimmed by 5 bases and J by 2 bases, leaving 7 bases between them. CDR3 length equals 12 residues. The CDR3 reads CASSPTTYEQYF. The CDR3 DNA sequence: TGTGCCAGCAGTCCAACAACCTACGAGCAGTACTTC.